This T cell receptor (beta chain) stems from a study of OX40 agonist ivuxolimab in advanced cancers. The germline gives CDR1 SGHTA, CDR2 FQGNSA. The junction had 11 bases not matched to a gene; V was cut back by 4 bases and J by 4 bases. The CDR3 has 16 residues. Clones were sequenced by immunoSEQ multiplex PCR, and TCRdb holds only the in-frame ones, with some missing. The data contain more than 65,000 clones, around 90% of them singletons. The chain joins TRBV7-2 to TRBJ2-7, with TRBD1 matching over 9 bases. Source: CD4+ or CD8+ T cells sorted from blood, taken in a trial of the OX40 agonist ivuxolimab. This TCR was sampled from an adult with an advanced solid tumor such as melanoma, head and neck, liver or kidney cancer. As DNA, the CDR3 is TGTGCCAGCAGCTCCTGGGACAGGGACCTCAGGTACGAGCAGTACTTC. It encodes CASSSWDRDLRYEQYF.